Presented here are 29 T cell receptor beta chains from one specimen sequenced in a study of blood T cell repertoires in COVID-19. TCRdb's copy holds only in-frame clones and misses some; the assay was immunoSEQ multiplex PCR. This table has under 300,000 clones, approximately 91% appearing once. The sample comprised peripheral blood. The receptors originated from a woman aged 30 to 39 with acute or convalescent COVID-19.

This clone was detected only once. This sequence joins TRBV19 and TRBJ2-7, with TRBD2 matching over 7 bases. The CDR3 is 15 residues long. Trimming took 1 base from V and 3 from J; bases not matched to a gene: 6. Germline loops: CDR1 LNHDA, CDR2 SQIVND (reference sequence). CDR3 nucleotides: TGTGCCAGTAGTATAGTATCTAGCGGACACTACGAGCAGTACTTC. It codes for CASSIVSSGHYEQYF.

A single count supports this clone. The chain is built from TRBV10-3 and TRBJ1-4; D not certain. Germline V CDR1 and CDR2: ENHRY, SYGVKD. There are 14 residues in the CDR3. V was clipped by 10 bases and J by 5 bases, with 17 bases between them. In DNA form, the CDR3 reads TGTGCCACCAAAGACCGGAGCTACAATGAAAAACTGTTTTTT. This sequence encodes CATKDRSYNEKLFF.

The chain links TRBV6-1 to TRBJ1-1, with unresolved D. Between the trimmed V and J ends, which lost 7 bases and 1 base, there was a span of 7 bases. The CDR3 contains 12 residues. Germline CDR1 is MNHNS and CDR2 is SASEGT. The CDR3 is CASIRRNTEAFF. CDR3 DNA sequence: TGTGCCAGCATTCGCAGGAACACTGAAGCTTTCTTT.

This clone has a single count. This rearrangement joins TRBV15 to TRBJ2-7; 7 nucleotides agree with TRBD1. Germline V lookup: CDR1 LNHNV, CDR2 YYDKDF (reference sequence). Trimming removed 0 bases from V and 1 base from J; junction bases left unmatched: 9. This CDR3 spans 17 amino acids. DNA for the CDR3: TGTGCCACCAGCAGAGATCGGGGTGACAGGGCTTCCTACGAGCAGTACTTC. Protein product: CATSRDRGDRASYEQYF.

This chain connects TRBV30 to TRBJ2-1, with 16 bases aligning to TRBD2. This CDR3 region has 18 residues. Germline CDR1 and CDR2: GTSNPN and SVGIG (reference sequence). J lost 0 bases, V lost 3 bases, and 5 bases had no gene match. This chain's CDR3 is CAWSPGLAGGSSYNEQFF. CDR3 DNA sequence: TGTGCCTGGAGCCCGGGACTAGCGGGAGGGAGCTCCTACAATGAGCAGTTCTTC.

With respect to this clone: Different DNA sequences within this sample yield the same CDR3. The rearrangement joins TRBV7-2 to TRBJ2-2, with 10 bases matching TRBD2. Germline CDR1 SGHTA, CDR2 FQGNSA. This CDR3 comprises 15 residues. V was pared by 4 bases and J by 5 bases, with 4 bases of the junction left unmatched. The CDR3 sequence: CASSSSGRGTGELFF. CDR3 nucleotides: TGTGCCAGCAGCTCGAGCGGGAGGGGGACCGGGGAGCTGTTTTTT.

This chain links TRBV19 with TRBJ1-1, with D possibly matching TRBD1 (6 bases). V shed 4 bases and J shed 4 bases, with 10 bases lying between them. The CDR3 loop spans 13 amino acids. Germline CDR1 is LNHDA and CDR2 is SQIVND (reference sequence). The CDR3 is CASSKQGVTEAFF. The CDR3 nucleotides are TGTGCCAGTAGTAAACAGGGTGTCACTGAAGCTTTCTTT.

To note about this clone: Other nucleotide sequences in the sample specify the same CDR3. The chain links TRBV5-1 to TRBJ2-7, with D hard to call. The germline gives CDR1 SGHRS, CDR2 YFSETQ. The ends were cut back, 0 bases at V and 2 bases at J, with 6 bases in the middle. The CDR3 runs 13 residues. This chain's CDR3 is CASSLDSPYEQYF. CDR3 nucleotide sequence: TGCGCCAGCAGCTTGGACAGCCCCTACGAGCAGTACTTC.

For this clone: This specimen includes other DNA sequences encoding the same CDR3. The CDR3 sequence: CASSITGTGAYEQYF. CDR3 DNA sequence: TGTGCCAGTAGTATTACCGGGACAGGGGCCTACGAGCAGTACTTC. V is TRBV19 and J is TRBJ2-7, with 10 bases identical to TRBD1. The germline V gene has CDR1 LNHDA and CDR2 SQIVND (reference sequence). J was trimmed by 2 bases and V by 3 bases; bases with no gene match: 4. The CDR3 spans 15 residues.

The V and J genes are TRBV6-5 and TRBJ2-7, with D perhaps TRBD1 (6 bases). Germline V gene lookup returns CDR1 MNHEY and CDR2 SVGAGI. Trimming stripped 8 bases from V and 6 bases from J, with 11 bases between. The CDR3 spans 11 residues. The CDR3 loop reads CASYRAGEQYF. The CDR3 bases are TGTGCCAGCTACAGGGCTGGCGAGCAGTACTTC.

V usage is TRBV9 and J usage is TRBJ1-5; 9 bases match TRBD1. Germline values: CDR1 SGDLS, CDR2 YYNGEE. The CDR3 covers 14 residues. V gave up 3 bases and J gave up 4 bases; unmatched junction bases: 2. In DNA, the CDR3 is TGTGCCAGCAGCGCCGGACAGGGGAATCAGCCCCAGCATTTT. Amino acid sequence: CASSAGQGNQPQHF.

The chain links TRBV27 to TRBJ2-1, with 7 bases lining up with TRBD1. CDR1 is MNHEY and CDR2 is SMNVEV in the germline V gene (reference sequence). The CDR3 contains 17 residues. Germline trimming cut 3 bases from V and 0 bases from J; bases unmatched to any gene: 8. The CDR3 sequence: CASSFLWTGGSYNEQFF. For the CDR3, the DNA is TGTGCCAGCAGTTTCCTTTGGACAGGAGGCTCCTACAATGAGCAGTTCTTC.

This sequence joins TRBV29-1 and TRBJ1-2, with D tentatively TRBD1 (5 bases). Germline V gives CDR1 SQVTM, CDR2 ANQGSEA. CDR3 length: 13 residues. V lost 7 bases and J lost 0, with 12 bases in between. The CDR3: CSAREGANYGYTF. The DNA of the CDR3 is TGCAGCGCCCGTGAAGGGGCTAACTATGGCTACACCTTC.

The chain uses TRBV14 and TRBJ1-3; no clear D. The CDR3 has 13 residues. Germline CDR1 reads SGHDN; CDR2 reads FVKESK. Trimming removed 1 base at V and 2 bases at J, with 3 bases between. CDR3 protein: CASSQVTGNTIYF. Here the CDR3 DNA reads TGTGCCAGCAGCCAAGTCACTGGAAACACCATATATTTT.

The chain recombines TRBV3-1 (or the pseudogene TRBV3-2) with TRBJ1-5; D unclear. The V end lost 1 base, the J end lost 0 bases, and 10 bases lay between the germline ends. The CDR3 is made up of 16 amino acids. CDR1 LGHDT and CDR2 YNNKEL come from the germline V gene (reference sequence). The DNA for the CDR3 is TGTGCCAGCAGCCAAGCGTCCCAGTATAGCAATCAGCCCCAGCATTTT. It codes for CASSQASQYSNQPQHF.

This clone was observed a single time. V and J are TRBV10-3 and TRBJ2-1, with D possibly matching TRBD1 (6 bases). The germline V and J ends were trimmed by 4 bases and 4 bases, with 23 bases remaining between them. The CDR3 extends over 18 amino acids. Germline assignment: CDR1 ENHRY and CDR2 SYGVKD. This CDR3 is CAISGDKSTGIWYNEQFF. The CDR3 nucleotides read TGTGCCATCAGTGGGGACAAATCCACAGGGATTTGGTACAATGAGCAGTTCTTC.

The V gene is TRBV6-2 or TRBV6-3, the J gene TRBJ2-7; D is undetermined. Trimming took off 2 bases at V and 4 bases at J, with 18 bases between the two ends. Germline V gene data show CDR1 as MNHEY and CDR2 as SVGEGT. There are 16 residues in the CDR3. The CDR3 here is CASSYGQFFLRYEQYF. The CDR3 bases are TGTGCCAGCAGTTACGGGCAGTTTTTTTTAAGGTACGAGCAGTACTTC.

V is TRBV2 and J is TRBJ1-2, with D possibly being TRBD1 (6 bases). Germline CDR1 is SNHLY and CDR2 is FYNNEI. Trimming shortened V by 5 bases and J by 4 bases, and 14 bases separated the two germline ends. The CDR3 is 14 residues long. The CDR3 DNA sequence: TGTGCCAGCAGTAACCAGGGGCCTGGCTATGGCTACACCTTC. It yields the protein CASSNQGPGYGYTF.

This chain links TRBV19 with TRBJ2-2; 10 nucleotides match TRBD1. Losses at the gene ends were 11 bases for V and 7 bases for J; bases not matched to a gene: 7. Germline V gene lookup returns CDR1 LNHDA and CDR2 SQIVND (reference sequence). The CDR3 is 13 residues long. In DNA, the CDR3 is TGTGCCGGACGACAGGGGGCTATCGGGGAGCTGTTTTTT. Translating it yields CAGRQGAIGELFF.

The chain has TRBV11-2 and TRBJ2-5; D ambiguous. The germline gives CDR1 SGHAT, CDR2 FQNNGV. With 1 base removed from V and 4 bases from J, the gap between germline ends came to 10 bases. There are 14 residues in the CDR3. In nucleotides, the CDR3 is TGTGCCAGCAGCTTAGGTATAGCCAGAGAGACCCAGTACTTC. Residues: CASSLGIARETQYF. Combining the CDR3 with reference TRBV11-2 and TRBJ2-5 gives the whole variable domain EAGVAQSPRYKIIEKRQSVAFWCNPISGHATLYWYQQILGQGPKLLIQFQNNGVVDDSQLPKDRFSAERLKGVDSTLKIQPAKLEDSAVYLCASSLGIARETQYFGPGTRLLVL.

The genes are TRBV29-1 and TRBJ2-3, with TRBD2 identical over 14 bases. CDR1 is SQVTM, CDR2 ANQGSEA, per germline. This CDR3 is built from 14 residues. The ends lost 4 bases at V and 5 bases at J; junction bases unmatched: 2. In DNA form, the CDR3 reads TGCAGCGTTGCCGGGACTAGCGGGAGAGATACGCAGTATTTT. Residues: CSVAGTSGRDTQYF.

The table lists this clone with a count of one. The chain joins TRBV5-6 to TRBJ2-7; 13 positions match TRBD2. With 4 bases clipped from V and 5 bases from J, the junction kept 12 bases outside the gene matches. The CDR3 has 17 amino acids. Germline loops: CDR1 SGHDT, CDR2 YYEEEE. The CDR3 region is CASSAEGLAGRANEQYF. In nucleotides, the CDR3 is TGTGCCAGCAGCGCGGAGGGACTAGCGGGACGAGCTAACGAGCAGTACTTC.

This chain connects TRBV9 to TRBJ2-7, with 7 bases fitting TRBD2. After removal of 4 bases from V and 6 bases from J, the junction contained 13 bases not matched to a gene. This CDR3 comprises 15 residues. Per the germline V gene, CDR1 is SGDLS and CDR2 is YYNGEE. The CDR3, as DNA: TGTGCCAGCAGCCCCACGGACCTAGCGGATGGCGAGCAGTACTTC. As protein: CASSPTDLADGEQYF.

J is TRBJ2-3 and V is TRBV7-2, with D maybe TRBD1 (6 bases). Trimming left V 1 base short and J 4 bases short, with 12 bases between. The CDR3 has 15 residues. Germline V gene data show CDR1 as SGHTA and CDR2 as FQGNSA. In nucleotides, the CDR3 is TGTGCCAGCAGCTTAGTTACAGGGATCCCAGATACGCAGTATTTT. It yields the protein CASSLVTGIPDTQYF. The complete variable domain, with remaining parts taken from reference TRBV7-2 and TRBJ2-3, reads GAGVSQSPSNKVTEKGKDVELRCDPISGHTALYWYRQSLGQGLEFLIYFQGNSAPDKSGLPSDRFSAERTGGSVSTLTIQRTQQEDSAVYLCASSLVTGIPDTQYFGPGTRLTVL.

The chain carries TRBV30 and TRBJ1-6, with D perhaps matching TRBD1 (6 bases). The CDR3 totals 14 residues. Trimming left V 3 bases short and J 5 bases short, with 11 bases between. The germline V gene has CDR1 GTSNPN and CDR2 SVGIG (reference sequence). This CDR3 is CAWSRDKNNSPLHF. CDR3 sequence (DNA): TGTGCCTGGAGCCGGGACAAGAATAATTCACCCCTCCACTTT.

The rearrangement uses TRBV10-1 and TRBJ1-4, with a possible D match to TRBD1 (5 bases). The germline V gene encodes CDR1 WNHNN and CDR2 SYGVQD (reference sequence). The CDR3 runs to 15 residues. V was clipped by 6 bases and J by 4 bases, with 15 bases between them. The DNA for the CDR3 is TGCGCCAGCAGGGACCCCCGACAGTTTAATGAAAAACTGTTTTTT. Amino acid sequence: CASRDPRQFNEKLFF.

This sequence joins TRBV27 and TRBJ1-1, with D possibly TRBD1 on 5 matching bases. CDR1 MNHEY and CDR2 SMNVEV come from the germline V gene (reference sequence). The CDR3 runs 13 residues. V lost 3 bases to trimming and J lost 6 bases, with 11 bases between them. CDR3 DNA: TGTGCCAGCAGTTTCGGCAGGGCATCTGAAGCTTTCTTT. Translation gives CASSFGRASEAFF.

The sample holds one count of this clone. The chain carries TRBV29-1 and TRBJ2-7, with 9 bases identical to TRBD2. The CDR3 is 14 residues long. The germline CDR1 and CDR2 sequences are SQVTM and ANQGSEA. After removal of 8 bases from V and 6 bases from J, the junction contained 14 bases not matched to a gene. Here the CDR3 reads CSTFIAGATPEQYF. The CDR3 nucleotides are TGCAGCACTTTCATAGCGGGAGCCACCCCCGAGCAGTACTTC.

The V gene is TRBV19, the J gene TRBJ2-7; D perhaps matches TRBD1 (6 bases). CDR1 is LNHDA, CDR2 SQIVND, per germline (reference sequence). Trimming pared 8 bases from V and 0 bases from J, leaving 14 bases between. The CDR3 extends over 14 amino acids. In DNA, the CDR3 is TGTGCCAGTTCTGACAGGCGCCGCTCCTACGAGCAGTACTTC. Its translation is CASSDRRRSYEQYF.